Below, one TCR beta chain is given with its context. This sample is drawn from a study of control samples from healthy donors and cancer patients. CDR1 is MNHEY, CDR2 SMNVEV, per germline (reference sequence). The CDR3 sequence is 17 residues long. The ends were cut back, 1 base at V and 3 bases at J, with 16 bases in the middle. Some clones are missing from TCRdb's copy, which holds only in-frame ones; the method was immunoSEQ multiplex PCR. The repertoire holds more than 25,000 clones, with roughly nine tenths as singletons. The V gene is TRBV27, the J gene TRBJ1-5; tentative D call: TRBD1 (5 bases). Sequencing was carried out using PBMCs. The TCR originated in a man aged 50 to 59 with lung cancer. DNA of the CDR3: TGTGCCAGCAGTTTATTGGGTCGGCAGGGTTCCAATCAGCCCCAGCATTTT. Its protein is CASSLLGRQGSNQPQHF.